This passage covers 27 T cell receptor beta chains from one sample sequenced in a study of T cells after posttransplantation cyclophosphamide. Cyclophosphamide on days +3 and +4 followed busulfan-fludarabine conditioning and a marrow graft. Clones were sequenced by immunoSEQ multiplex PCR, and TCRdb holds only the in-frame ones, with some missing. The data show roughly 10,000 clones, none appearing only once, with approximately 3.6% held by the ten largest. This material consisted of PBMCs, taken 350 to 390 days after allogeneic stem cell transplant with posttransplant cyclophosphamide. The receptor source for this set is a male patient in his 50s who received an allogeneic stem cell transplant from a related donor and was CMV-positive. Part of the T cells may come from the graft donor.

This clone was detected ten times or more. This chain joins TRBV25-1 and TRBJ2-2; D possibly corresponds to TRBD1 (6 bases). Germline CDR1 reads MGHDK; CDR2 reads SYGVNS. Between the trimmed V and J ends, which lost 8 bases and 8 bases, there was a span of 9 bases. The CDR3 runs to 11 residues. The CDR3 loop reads CASGRGGELFF. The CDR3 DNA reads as TGTGCCAGCGGCAGGGGTGGGGAGCTGTTTTTT.

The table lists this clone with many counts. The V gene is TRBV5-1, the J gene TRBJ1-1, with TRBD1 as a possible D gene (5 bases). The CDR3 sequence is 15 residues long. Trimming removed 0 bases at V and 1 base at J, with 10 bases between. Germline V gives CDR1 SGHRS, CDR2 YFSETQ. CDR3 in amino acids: CASSLDAGQNTEAFF. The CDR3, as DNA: TGCGCCAGCAGCTTGGATGCAGGGCAGAACACTGAAGCTTTCTTT.

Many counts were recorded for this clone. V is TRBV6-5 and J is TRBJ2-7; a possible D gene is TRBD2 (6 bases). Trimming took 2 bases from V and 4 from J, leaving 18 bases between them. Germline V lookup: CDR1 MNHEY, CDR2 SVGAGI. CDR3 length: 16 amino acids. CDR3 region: CASSYAAGYGSYEQYF. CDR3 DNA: TGTGCCAGCAGTTACGCAGCCGGGTACGGGAGTTACGAGCAGTACTTC.

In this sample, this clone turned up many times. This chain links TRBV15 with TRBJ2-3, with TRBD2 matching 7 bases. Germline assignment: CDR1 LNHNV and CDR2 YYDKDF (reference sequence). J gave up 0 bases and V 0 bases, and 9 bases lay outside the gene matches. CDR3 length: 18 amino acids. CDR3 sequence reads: CATSRDRWSSGSTDTQYF. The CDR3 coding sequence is TGTGCCACCAGCAGAGACCGGTGGAGTAGCGGGAGCACAGATACGCAGTATTTT.

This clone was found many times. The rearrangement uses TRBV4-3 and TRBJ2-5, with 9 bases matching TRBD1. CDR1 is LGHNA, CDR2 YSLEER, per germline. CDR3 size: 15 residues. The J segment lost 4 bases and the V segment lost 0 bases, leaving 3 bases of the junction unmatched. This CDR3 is CASSQESDRGETQYF. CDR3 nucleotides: TGCGCCAGCAGCCAAGAATCGGACAGGGGAGAGACCCAGTACTTC.

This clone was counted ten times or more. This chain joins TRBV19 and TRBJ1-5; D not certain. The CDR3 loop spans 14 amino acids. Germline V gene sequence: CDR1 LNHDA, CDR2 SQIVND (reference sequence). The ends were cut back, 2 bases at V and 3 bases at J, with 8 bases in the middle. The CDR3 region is CASSIMTPNQPQHF. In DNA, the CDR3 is TGTGCCAGTAGTATAATGACACCCAATCAGCCCCAGCATTTT. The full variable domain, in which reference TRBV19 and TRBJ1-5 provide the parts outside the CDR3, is DGGITQSPKYLFRKEGQNVTLSCEQNLNHDAMYWYRQDPGQGLRLIYYSQIVNDFQKGDIAEGYSVSREKKESFPLTVTSAQKNPTAFYLCASSIMTPNQPQHFGDGTRLSIL.

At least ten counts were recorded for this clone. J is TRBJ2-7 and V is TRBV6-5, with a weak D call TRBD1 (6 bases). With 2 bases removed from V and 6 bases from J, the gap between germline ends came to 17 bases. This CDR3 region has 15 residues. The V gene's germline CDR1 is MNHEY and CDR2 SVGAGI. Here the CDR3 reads CASSYSLQGDFEQYF. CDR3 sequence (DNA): TGTGCCAGCAGTTACAGTTTACAGGGAGATTTCGAGCAGTACTTC.

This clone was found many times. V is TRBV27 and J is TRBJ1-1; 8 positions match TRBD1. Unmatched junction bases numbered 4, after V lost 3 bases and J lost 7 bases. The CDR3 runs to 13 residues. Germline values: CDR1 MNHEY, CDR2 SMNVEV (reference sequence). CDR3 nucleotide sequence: TGTGCCAGCAGTTTGACAGGGGTGGGTGAAGCTTTCTTT. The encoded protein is CASSLTGVGEAFF.

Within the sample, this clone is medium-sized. The CDR3 loop reads CATSRDRAGNEQYF. The DNA of the CDR3 is TGTGCCACCAGCAGAGATCGGGCGGGAAACGAGCAGTACTTC. The rearrangement joins TRBV15 to TRBJ2-7; D is perhaps TRBD2 (6 bases). The germline V gene has CDR1 LNHNV and CDR2 YYDKDF (reference sequence). V was trimmed by 0 bases and J by 5 bases, leaving 11 bases between them. The CDR3 length is 14 residues. Based on the CDR3 plus reference TRBV15 and TRBJ2-7, the full variable domain is DAMVIQNPRYQVTQFGKPVTLSCSQTLNHNVMYWYQQKSSQAPKLLFHYYDKDFNNEADTPDNFQSRRPNTSFCFLDIRSPGLGDTAMYLCATSRDRAGNEQYFGPGTRLTVT.

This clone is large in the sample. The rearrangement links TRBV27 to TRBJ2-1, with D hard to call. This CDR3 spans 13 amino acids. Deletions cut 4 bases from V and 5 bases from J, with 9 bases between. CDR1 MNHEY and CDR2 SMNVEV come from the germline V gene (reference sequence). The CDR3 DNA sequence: TGTGCCAGCAGTTCATTAAGCGACAATGAGCAGTTCTTC. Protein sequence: CASSSLSDNEQFF.

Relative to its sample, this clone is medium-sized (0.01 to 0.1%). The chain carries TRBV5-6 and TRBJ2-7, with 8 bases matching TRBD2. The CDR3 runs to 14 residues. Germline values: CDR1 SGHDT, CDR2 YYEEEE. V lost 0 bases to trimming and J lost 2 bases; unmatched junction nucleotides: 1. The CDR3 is CASSLGGLAYEQYF. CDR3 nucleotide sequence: TGTGCCAGCAGCTTGGGGGGACTAGCCTACGAGCAGTACTTC.

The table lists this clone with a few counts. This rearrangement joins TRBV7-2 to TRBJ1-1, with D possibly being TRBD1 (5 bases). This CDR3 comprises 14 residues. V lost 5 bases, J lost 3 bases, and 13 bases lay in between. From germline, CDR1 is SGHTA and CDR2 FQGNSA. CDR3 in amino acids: CASSARGGYTEAFF. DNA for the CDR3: TGTGCCAGCAGCGCCCGCGGGGGTTACACTGAAGCTTTCTTT.

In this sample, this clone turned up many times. The CDR3 is CASSLAEQITEAFF. CDR3 DNA sequence: TGTGCCAGCAGCTTAGCGGAACAGATCACTGAAGCTTTCTTT. The V gene is TRBV7-6, the J gene TRBJ1-1; D call uncertain. The CDR3 contains 14 residues. The germline CDR1 and CDR2 sequences are SGHVS and FNYEAQ. The V end was cut by 0 bases, the J end by 4 bases, with 9 bases between.

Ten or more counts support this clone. CDR3 sequence: CASSLGDSSYEQYF. Here the CDR3 DNA reads TGCGCCAGCAGCCTAGGGGACTCCTCCTACGAGCAGTACTTC. This chain connects TRBV5-1 to TRBJ2-7; D possibly corresponds to TRBD2 (6 bases). The V gene's germline CDR1 is SGHRS and CDR2 YFSETQ. This CDR3 spans 14 amino acids. V was shortened by 4 bases and J by 0 bases, with 11 bases between the two germline ends.

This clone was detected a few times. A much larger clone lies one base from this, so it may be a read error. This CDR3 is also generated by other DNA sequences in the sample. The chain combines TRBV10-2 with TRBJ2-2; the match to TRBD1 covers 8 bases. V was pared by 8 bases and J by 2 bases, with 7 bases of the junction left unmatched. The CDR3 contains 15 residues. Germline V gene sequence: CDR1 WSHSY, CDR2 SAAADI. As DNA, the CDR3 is TGCGCCAGCGAGACAGGGGCCTTCAACACCGGGGAGCTGTTTTTT. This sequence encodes CASETGAFNTGELFF.

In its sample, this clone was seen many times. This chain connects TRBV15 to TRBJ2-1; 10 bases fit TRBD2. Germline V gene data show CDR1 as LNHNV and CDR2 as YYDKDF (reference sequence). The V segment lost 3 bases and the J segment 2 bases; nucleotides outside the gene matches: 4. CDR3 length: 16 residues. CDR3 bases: TGTGCCACCAGCAGGGGCCTAGCGGGAGCCTACAATGAGCAGTTCTTC. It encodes CATSRGLAGAYNEQFF.

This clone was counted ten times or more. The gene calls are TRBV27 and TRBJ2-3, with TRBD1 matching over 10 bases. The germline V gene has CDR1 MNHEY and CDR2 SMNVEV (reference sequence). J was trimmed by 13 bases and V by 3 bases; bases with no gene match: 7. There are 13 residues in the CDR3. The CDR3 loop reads CASSLTLGTGEYF. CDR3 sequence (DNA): TGTGCCAGCAGTTTGACTCTCGGGACAGGGGAGTATTTT.

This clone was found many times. The CDR3 loop is CASRTSGGARAQFF. CDR3 DNA sequence: TGTGCCAGCAGGACTAGCGGGGGGGCCCGGGCGCAGTTCTTC. The rearrangement uses TRBV6-1 and TRBJ2-1; 14 bases map to TRBD2. V shed 6 bases, J shed 12 bases, and the junction held 7 bases outside the gene matches. Germline V gene lookup returns CDR1 MNHNS and CDR2 SASEGT. The CDR3 spans 14 residues.

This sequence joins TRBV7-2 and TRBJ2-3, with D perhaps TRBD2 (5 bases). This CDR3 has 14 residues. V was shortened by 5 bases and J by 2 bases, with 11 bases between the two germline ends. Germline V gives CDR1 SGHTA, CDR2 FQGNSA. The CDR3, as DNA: TGTGCCAGCAGCCTGGACTGGAACACAGATACGCAGTATTTT. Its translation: CASSLDWNTDTQYF.

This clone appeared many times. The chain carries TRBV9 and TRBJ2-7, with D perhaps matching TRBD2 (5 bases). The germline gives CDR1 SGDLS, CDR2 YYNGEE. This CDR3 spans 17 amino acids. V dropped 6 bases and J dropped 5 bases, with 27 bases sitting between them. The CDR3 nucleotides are TGTGCCAGCACCCCTTATCCTCAGCGGACCAACACCCACGAGCAGTACTTC. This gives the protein CASTPYPQRTNTHEQYF.

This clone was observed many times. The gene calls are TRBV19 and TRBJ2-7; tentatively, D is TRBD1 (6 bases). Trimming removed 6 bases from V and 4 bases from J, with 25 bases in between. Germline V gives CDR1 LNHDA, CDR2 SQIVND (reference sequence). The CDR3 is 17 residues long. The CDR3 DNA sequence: TGTGCCAGTAGCCTAAATGCCCCGGGACAAGGGCATTACGAGCAGTACTTC. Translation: CASSLNAPGQGHYEQYF.

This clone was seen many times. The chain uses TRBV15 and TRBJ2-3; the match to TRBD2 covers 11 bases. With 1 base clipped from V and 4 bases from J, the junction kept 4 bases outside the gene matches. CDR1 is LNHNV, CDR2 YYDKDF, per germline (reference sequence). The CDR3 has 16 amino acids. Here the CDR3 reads CATSRGGSGGADTQYF. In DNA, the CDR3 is TGTGCCACCAGCAGAGGAGGTAGCGGGGGGGCAGATACGCAGTATTTT.

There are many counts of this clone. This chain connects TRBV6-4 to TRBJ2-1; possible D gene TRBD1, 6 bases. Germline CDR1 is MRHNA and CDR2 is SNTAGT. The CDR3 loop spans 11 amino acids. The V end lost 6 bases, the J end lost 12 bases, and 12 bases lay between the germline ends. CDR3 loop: CASSLGQRQFF. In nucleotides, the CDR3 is TGTGCCAGCAGCCTCGGACAGAGGCAGTTCTTC.

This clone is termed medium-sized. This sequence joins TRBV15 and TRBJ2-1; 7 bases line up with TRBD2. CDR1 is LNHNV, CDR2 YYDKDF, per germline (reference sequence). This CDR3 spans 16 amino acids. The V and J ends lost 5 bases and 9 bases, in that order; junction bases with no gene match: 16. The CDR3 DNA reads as TGTGCCACCAGCGGGAGCGGGACTAACGGGGTCGGTGAGCAGTTCTTC. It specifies CATSGSGTNGVGEQFF.

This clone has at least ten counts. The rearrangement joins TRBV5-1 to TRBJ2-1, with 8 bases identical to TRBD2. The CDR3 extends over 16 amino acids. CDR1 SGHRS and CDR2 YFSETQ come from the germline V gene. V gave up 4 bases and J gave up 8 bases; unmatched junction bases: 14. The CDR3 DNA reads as TGCGCCAGCAGCCCCTTGGGGGCGGGAGGTCAGTATGAGCAGTTCTTC. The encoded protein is CASSPLGAGGQYEQFF.

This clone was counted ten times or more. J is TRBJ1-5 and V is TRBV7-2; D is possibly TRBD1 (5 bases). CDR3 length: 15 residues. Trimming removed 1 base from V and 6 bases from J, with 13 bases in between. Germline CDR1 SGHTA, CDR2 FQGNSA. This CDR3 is CASSLVGGEGQPQHF. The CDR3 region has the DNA TGTGCCAGCAGCTTAGTAGGAGGGGAAGGTCAGCCCCAGCATTTT.

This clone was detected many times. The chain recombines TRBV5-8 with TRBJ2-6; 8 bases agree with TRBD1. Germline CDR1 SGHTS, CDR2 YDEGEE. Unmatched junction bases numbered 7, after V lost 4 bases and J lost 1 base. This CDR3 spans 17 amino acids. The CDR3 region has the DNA TGTGCCAGCAGCGGGGACAGGTGGGGATCTGGGGCCAACGTCCTGACTTTC. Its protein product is CASSGDRWGSGANVLTF.